The 24 T cell receptor beta chains reported below all come from one sample, sequenced in a study of OX40 agonist ivuxolimab in advanced cancers. Repertoires were generated with immunoSEQ multiplex PCR, while TCRdb's copy carries only in-frame clones and drops some. The sample has roughly 100,000 clones, more than 85% seen once. The sample was CD4+ or CD8+ T cells sorted from blood, taken in a trial of the OX40 agonist ivuxolimab. The receptors come from an adult with an advanced solid tumor such as melanoma, head and neck, liver or kidney cancer.

CDR3 loop: CASSAISDRNTEAFF. CDR3 DNA sequence: TGTGCCAGCAGTGCTATATCCGACAGGAACACTGAAGCTTTCTTT. The V gene is TRBV6-1, the J gene TRBJ1-1; TRBD1 might be the D (5 bases). V lost 4 bases and J 1 base, leaving 13 bases between the germline ends. The CDR3 contains 15 residues. The germline V gene has CDR1 MNHNS and CDR2 SASEGT.

The chain has TRBV4-1 and TRBJ1-1; the match to TRBD1 covers 7 bases. The CDR3 has 14 residues. Germline V gene lookup returns CDR1 MGHRA and CDR2 YSYEKL. With V trimmed by 4 bases and J by 5 bases, 7 bases remained unmatched. The CDR3 bases are TGCGCCAGCAGCCCTGAGACAGGGATGACTGAAGCTTTCTTT. This sequence encodes CASSPETGMTEAFF.

This chain uses TRBV2 with TRBJ2-7; D gene uncertain. Trimming stripped 3 bases from V and 1 base from J, with 7 bases between. Germline V lookup: CDR1 SNHLY, CDR2 FYNNEI. The CDR3 loop spans 13 amino acids. The CDR3 DNA sequence: TGTGCCAGCAGTGACGCAGCTTCCTACGAGCAGTACTTC. Protein product: CASSDAASYEQYF.

This rearrangement joins TRBV4-2 to TRBJ2-7, with D possibly TRBD2 on 5 matching bases. This CDR3 spans 13 amino acids. V was shortened by 0 bases and J by 4 bases, with 7 bases between the two germline ends. In germline, CDR1 is LGHNA, CDR2 YNFKEQ. Here the CDR3 DNA reads TGTGCCAGCAGCCAAGAAGGCGGGTACGAGCAGTACTTC. Translating it yields CASSQEGGYEQYF.

On this clone: The junction does not match germline at one end; this may be a read error. This rearrangement joins TRBV7-3 to TRBJ2-7; the match to TRBD1 covers 7 bases. The germline CDR1 and CDR2 sequences are SGHTA and FQGTGA. This CDR3 contains 15 residues. The CDR3 coding sequence is TGTGCCAGCAGCATAACAGGGGACCCCTCCTACGAGCAGTACTTC. This encodes CASSITGDPSYEQYF. Complete variable domain (other parts from reference TRBV7-3 and TRBJ2-7): GAGVSQTPSNKVTEKGKYVELRCDPISGHTALYWYRQSLGQGPEFLIYFQGTGAADDSGLPNDRFFAVRPEGSVSTLKIQRTERGDSAVYLCASSITGDPSYEQYFGPGTRLTVT.

The chain uses TRBV6-5 and TRBJ1-6; 11 nucleotides line up with TRBD1. Germline assignment: CDR1 MNHEY and CDR2 SVGAGI. J gave up 7 bases and V 6 bases, and 2 bases lay outside the gene matches. This CDR3 is 14 amino acids long. The CDR3 loop reads CASRRDRGNSPLHF. The CDR3 DNA reads TGTGCCAGCAGAAGGGACAGGGGGAATTCACCCCTCCACTTT.

This sequence joins TRBV28 and TRBJ1-1, with 10 bases fitting TRBD1. Trimming removed 7 bases from V and 4 bases from J; junction bases left unmatched: 9. The CDR3 has 15 residues. Germline V CDR1 and CDR2: MDHEN, SYDVKM. CDR3 coding DNA: TGTGCCAGCACTATGACAGGGGGCGTGGGCACTGAAGCTTTCTTT. Amino acids: CASTMTGGVGTEAFF.

The chain joins TRBV5-4 to TRBJ2-7; D is ambiguous. Per the germline V gene, CDR1 is SGHNT and CDR2 is YYREEE (reference sequence). The CDR3 covers 12 residues. V lost 0 bases and J lost 6, with 7 bases in between. The CDR3 DNA reads as TGTGCCAGCAGCTTGGGGTTGGGCGAGCAGTACTTC. This codes for CASSLGLGEQYF.

The gene calls are TRBV12-5 and TRBJ1-1; no firm D call. Germline lookup yields CDR1 LGHNT and CDR2 FRNRAP. This CDR3 has 13 amino acids. Trimming removed 1 base at V and 3 bases at J, with 6 bases between. The CDR3 region is CASGLAMDTEAFF. CDR3 sequence (DNA): TGTGCTAGTGGTTTGGCCATGGACACTGAAGCTTTCTTT.

The gene calls are TRBV15 and TRBJ2-4; D possibly corresponds to TRBD1 (5 bases). Trimming left V 1 base short and J 0 bases short, with 10 bases between. This CDR3 contains 16 residues. Germline CDR1 and CDR2: LNHNV and YYDKDF (reference sequence). For the CDR3, the DNA is TGTGCCACCAGCAGAGGTAGACAGCTAGCCAAAAACATTCAGTACTTC. Protein: CATSRGRQLAKNIQYF.

The rearrangement links TRBV4-1 to TRBJ1-1; possibly TRBD1 for D (5 bases). This CDR3 spans 15 amino acids. The V gene lost 3 bases and the J gene lost 4 bases, with 15 bases spanning the gap. Germline V CDR1 and CDR2: MGHRA, YSYEKL. The CDR3 DNA is TGCGCCAGCAGCCAGGACCTGTTAGGGACCACTGAAGCTTTCTTT. Translation gives CASSQDLLGTTEAFF.

The rearrangement uses TRBV27 and TRBJ1-4, with 7 bases that match TRBD1. Trimming took 5 bases from V and 7 from J; bases not matched to a gene: 7. CDR1 is MNHEY, CDR2 SMNVEV, per germline (reference sequence). There are 14 residues in the CDR3. CDR3 in amino acids: CASSPRTGGEKLFF. In DNA form, the CDR3 reads TGTGCCAGCAGTCCGAGGACAGGTGGTGAAAAACTGTTTTTT.

This chain links TRBV27 with TRBJ1-5; TRBD1 is a possible D gene (5 bases). The ends were cut back, 5 bases at V and 2 bases at J, with 16 bases in the middle. CDR1 and CDR2 from the germline V gene are MNHEY and SMNVEV (reference sequence). The CDR3 runs to 16 residues. CDR3 coding DNA: TGTGCCAGCAGTGATGCAGGGCAGGATCGCAATCAGCCCCAGCATTTT. Amino acid sequence: CASSDAGQDRNQPQHF.

The V gene is TRBV5-1, the J gene TRBJ1-1; TRBD1 is a possible D gene (5 bases). The length of the CDR3 is 15 residues. The V gene lost 1 base and the J gene lost 4 bases, with 14 bases spanning the gap. Germline CDR1 is SGHRS and CDR2 is YFSETQ. The CDR3 sequence: CASSLSGGGPTEAFF. The CDR3, as DNA: TGCGCCAGCAGCTTGTCGGGTGGGGGACCCACTGAAGCTTTCTTT. The full variable domain, rest sourced from reference TRBV5-1 and TRBJ1-1, is KAGVTQTPRYLIKTRGQQVTLSCSPISGHRSVSWYQQTPGQGLQFLFEYFSETQRNKGNFPGRFSGRQFSNSRSEMNVSTLELGDSALYLCASSLSGGGPTEAFFGQGTRLTVV.

The chain couples TRBV5-4 to TRBJ2-5; D is ambiguous. This CDR3 contains 15 residues. Germline CDR1 and CDR2: SGHNT and YYREEE (reference sequence). V dropped 0 bases and J dropped 5 bases, with 14 bases sitting between them. The CDR3 DNA follows: TGTGCCAGCAGCTTGGGGGTCGTGAACAGCGAGACCCAGTACTTC. It encodes CASSLGVVNSETQYF.

The chain employs TRBV4-1 and TRBJ1-5, with 9 bases matching TRBD1. The CDR3 sequence is 15 residues long. CDR1 MGHRA and CDR2 YSYEKL come from the germline V gene. V shed 5 bases and J 3 bases; nucleotides not matched to a gene: 5. Written as DNA, the CDR3 is TGCGCCAGCAGCGCCGGGACAGGGATCAATCAGCCCCAGCATTTT. It yields the protein CASSAGTGINQPQHF.

This chain joins TRBV5-6 and TRBJ2-7, with D possibly matching TRBD1 (6 bases). Germline CDR1 and CDR2: SGHDT and YYEEEE. Trimming took off 4 bases at V and 2 bases at J, with 16 bases between the two ends. The length of the CDR3 is 15 residues. The chain's CDR3 is CASSPYDRFPYEQYF. The DNA for the CDR3 is TGTGCCAGCAGCCCTTACGACAGGTTCCCCTACGAGCAGTACTTC.

This clone was observed a few times. Other DNA sequences in the same sample also yield this CDR3. This chain links TRBV30 with TRBJ2-7; 7 bases map to TRBD2. Germline assignment: CDR1 GTSNPN and CDR2 SVGIG (reference sequence). The length of the CDR3 is 13 residues. With V trimmed by 7 bases and J by 2 bases, 8 bases remained unmatched. In nucleotides, the CDR3 is TGTGCCTCGTTACCCAGCGGGGCCTACGAGCAGTACTTC. Translating it yields CASLPSGAYEQYF. Full variable domain (rest looked up from reference TRBV30 and TRBJ2-7): SQTIHQWPATLVQPVGSPLSLECTVEGTSNPNLYWYRQAAGRGLQLLFYSVGIGQISSEVPQNLSASRPQDRQFILSSKKLLLSDSGFYLCASLPSGAYEQYFGPGTRLTVT.

The chain links TRBV11-2 to TRBJ1-2; 7 bases agree with TRBD1. Looked up from germline, CDR1 is SGHAT and CDR2 is FQNNGV. This CDR3 is 17 amino acids long. The J segment lost 6 bases and the V segment lost 4 bases, leaving 17 bases of the junction unmatched. CDR3 protein: CASSYYYGGGGGNGYTF. CDR3 DNA: TGTGCCAGCAGCTACTACTACGGAGGGGGCGGTGGTAATGGCTACACCTTC.

This CDR3 reads CASSEGEQFF. The CDR3 nucleotides are TGCGCCAGCAGTGAAGGGGAGCAGTTCTTC. This chain connects TRBV10-2 to TRBJ2-1; D is uncertain. This CDR3 region has 10 residues. V lost 3 bases and J 10 bases, leaving 4 bases between the germline ends. CDR1 is WSHSY and CDR2 is SAAADI in the germline V gene.

The chain carries TRBV27 and TRBJ1-5; D gene unclear. Trimming took 8 bases from V and 3 from J, leaving 5 bases between them. Germline lookup yields CDR1 MNHEY and CDR2 SMNVEV (reference sequence). The CDR3 runs 11 residues. CDR3 nucleotide sequence: TGTGCCAGCGGCCTCAATCAGCCCCAGCATTTT. Amino acid sequence: CASGLNQPQHF.

This chain joins TRBV29-1 and TRBJ2-7; 7 bases agree with TRBD1. Trimming took 4 bases from V and 0 from J; bases not matched to a gene: 12. The V gene's germline CDR1 is SQVTM and CDR2 ANQGSEA. The CDR3 extends over 16 amino acids. The CDR3 loop is CSVGRGWAKDSYEQYF. DNA of the CDR3: TGCAGCGTTGGCAGGGGGTGGGCTAAAGACTCCTACGAGCAGTACTTC.

This rearrangement joins TRBV28 to TRBJ1-2; maybe TRBD1 (5 bases). The V end was cut by 7 bases, the J end by 4 bases, with 13 bases between. The V gene's germline CDR1 is MDHEN and CDR2 SYDVKM. The CDR3 loop spans 13 amino acids. CDR3 in amino acids: CASTMRGRYGYTF. DNA for the CDR3: TGTGCCAGCACCATGAGGGGCCGCTATGGCTACACCTTC.

This sequence joins TRBV29-1 and TRBJ2-3; the D is unclear. Trimming pared 6 bases from V and 6 bases from J, leaving 7 bases between. The germline CDR1 and CDR2 sequences are SQVTM and ANQGSEA. CDR3 length: 10 residues. The CDR3 loop is CSVGPDTQYF. Written as DNA, the CDR3 is TGCAGCGTAGGCCCGGATACGCAGTATTTT.